The clone carrying this T cell receptor (beta chain) was picked up a small number of times. These data are taken from a study of PD-1 blockade in classical Hodgkin lymphoma. Time point: cycle 4 day 1 (C4D1), after six to seven weeks of nivolumab. Each patient experienced a relapse that followed autologous stem cell transplantation, and brentuximab vedotin exposure varied. Generated by immunoSEQ multiplex PCR, the TCRdb table keeps only in-frame clones and is missing some. The table has approximately 93,000 clones, 78% seen once. This CDR3 has 15 amino acids. Germline lookup yields CDR1 KGHSH and CDR2 LQKENI. V shed 5 bases, J shed 7 bases, and the junction held 5 bases outside the gene matches.

This chain joins TRBV18 and TRBJ1-6; 10 nucleotides match TRBD1. This TCR came from a human donor with classical Hodgkin lymphoma. The specimen comprised peripheral blood mononuclear cells (PBMCs), sampled before the fourth cycle of nivolumab. CDR3 sequence (DNA): TGTGCCAGCTCAGCCGCGGGACAGGGGAATTCACCCCTCCACTTT. This encodes CASSAAGQGNSPLHF. Full variable domain (remainder filled in from reference TRBV18 and TRBJ1-6): NAGVMQNPRHLVRRRGQEARLRCSPMKGHSHVYWYRQLPEEGLKFMVYLQKENIIDESGMPKERFSAEFPKEGPSILRIQQVVRGDSAAYFCASSAAGQGNSPLHFGNGTRLTVT.